This passage covers 2 T cell receptor beta chains from one sample sequenced in a study of blood T cell repertoires in COVID-19. This table comes from immunoSEQ multiplex PCR, and its TCRdb copy is limited to in-frame clones, with some not included. The table has some 80,000 clones, 70% to 90% seen once. The source material was peripheral blood. The receptors stem from a human donor in a cohort sampled during active COVID-19.

J is TRBJ2-7 and V is TRBV5-1; TRBD1 aligns across 9 bases. The CDR3 runs 14 residues. The V segment lost 0 bases and the J segment 3 bases; nucleotides outside the gene matches: 1. CDR1 and CDR2 (germline): SGHRS, YFSETQ. DNA of the CDR3: TGCGCCAGCAGCTTGGGGGACAGGGTCTACGAGCAGTACTTC. Translated: CASSLGDRVYEQYF.

The chain couples TRBV1 to TRBJ2-1; the table's D call TRBD2 went unverified against the DNA. TRBV1 is assigned pseudogene status. This CDR3 is built from 20 residues. The CDR3 DNA sequence: TGCACCAGCAGCCAAGGAGGGGGCCGGACTAGCGGGAGCTCCTACAATGAGCAGTTCTTC. Translating it yields CTSSQGGGRTSGSSYNEQFF.